These 16 T cell receptor beta chains were sequenced from one sample in a study of shared clonotypes between healthy human individuals. TCRdb keeps only in-frame clones here, not all; method: immunoSEQ multiplex PCR. The table has 2 million to 2.5 million clones, over 85% seen once; the top ten hold 0.39%. Sequenced material: naive CD4+ T cells from PBMCs. Noted subset: CD45RA+ positively selected. Receptors were obtained from a young man in good health. Some clones in this sample may be carry-over from other donors' samples.

The V gene is TRBV7-9, the J gene TRBJ1-6; a possible D gene is TRBD1 (5 bases). This CDR3 is built from 15 residues. The germline CDR1 and CDR2 sequences are SEHNR and FQNEAQ (reference sequence). V was clipped by 4 bases and J by 7 bases, with 14 bases between them. CDR3 in amino acids: CASSSSGTGNSPLHF. CDR3 DNA sequence: TGTGCCAGCAGCTCATCGGGGACGGGAAATTCACCCCTCCACTTT.

This clone appeared a single time. The rearrangement links TRBV6-5 to TRBJ2-5; no clear D. The CDR3 totals 15 residues. The V and J ends lost 3 bases and 2 bases respectively, with 13 bases between them. Germline CDR1 and CDR2: MNHEY and SVGAGI. The CDR3 region is CASSYTTDYQETQYF. The CDR3 region has the DNA TGTGCCAGCAGTTATACGACGGATTATCAAGAGACCCAGTACTTC.

The V and J genes are TRBV28 and TRBJ2-7; D gene unclear. The CDR3 is made up of 16 amino acids. Trimming cost V 1 base and J 2 bases, with 15 bases left between them. Germline lookup yields CDR1 MDHEN and CDR2 SYDVKM. The CDR3 DNA is TGTGCCAGCAGTTTATCCCCCGGAAGGGTAGCCTACGAGCAGTACTTC. This sequence encodes CASSLSPGRVAYEQYF.

This chain links TRBV5-1 with TRBJ2-1; D perhaps matches TRBD2 (7 bases). Trimming took off 0 bases at V and 9 bases at J, with 16 bases between the two ends. The V gene's germline CDR1 is SGHRS and CDR2 YFSETQ. There are 15 residues in the CDR3. CDR3 coding DNA: TGCGCCAGCAGCTTGGAAGGGGGGGAGTACGGTGAGCAGTTCTTC. The encoded protein is CASSLEGGEYGEQFF.

V usage is TRBV7-9 and J usage is TRBJ1-2; the match to TRBD1 covers 8 bases. The CDR3 extends over 13 amino acids. The junction had 6 bases not matched to a gene; V was cut back by 5 bases and J by 7 bases. Germline V CDR1 and CDR2: SEHNR, FQNEAQ (reference sequence). The CDR3 sequence: CASSLGQGPGYTF. The CDR3 DNA sequence: TGTGCCAGCAGCCTAGGACAGGGTCCTGGCTACACCTTC.

In the case of this clone: Other DNA sequences from this sample encode an identical CDR3 as well. The chain recombines TRBV11-2 with TRBJ2-5; D not resolved. V lost 5 bases to trimming and J lost 4 bases, with 5 bases between them. The CDR3 runs 11 residues. Germline V gene lookup returns CDR1 SGHAT and CDR2 FQNNGV. The CDR3 DNA reads TGTGCCAGCAGCGCCGGAGAGACCCAGTACTTC. It is translated as CASSAGETQYF.

The V call is TRBV2, the J call TRBJ2-3; D tentatively fits TRBD1 or TRBD2 (6 bases each). Germline V gives CDR1 SNHLY, CDR2 FYNNEI. With 6 bases removed from V and 2 bases from J, the gap between germline ends came to 15 bases. The CDR3 runs 15 residues. CDR3 residues: CASRTGARNTDTQYF. The CDR3 nucleotides are TGTGCCAGCAGGACGGGGGCTAGAAACACAGATACGCAGTATTTT.

This sequence joins TRBV27 and TRBJ2-6; D is unresolved. Trimming cost V 3 bases and J 4 bases, with 10 bases left between them. CDR3 length: 15 amino acids. Germline-derived CDR1 and CDR2 are MNHEY and SMNVEV (reference sequence). The CDR3 bases are TGTGCCAGCAGTTTGAACCGGCTGGGGGCCAACGTCCTGACTTTC. Its protein product is CASSLNRLGANVLTF.

The rearrangement joins TRBV29-1 to TRBJ2-1, with 8 bases identical to TRBD2. Losses at the gene ends were 7 bases for V and 0 bases for J; bases not matched to a gene: 8. CDR3 length: 15 residues. Germline V CDR1 and CDR2: SQVTM, ANQGSEA. This CDR3 reads CSGTSSASSYNEQFF. The CDR3 nucleotides read TGCAGCGGGACTAGCTCGGCAAGCTCCTACAATGAGCAGTTCTTC.

V and J are TRBV6-5 and TRBJ1-6, with 9 bases lining up with TRBD1. The germline CDR1 and CDR2 sequences are MNHEY and SVGAGI. V gave up 7 bases and J gave up 15 bases; unmatched junction bases: 10. The CDR3 sequence is 13 residues long. CDR3 sequence: CASNGQGPGVLHF. CDR3 DNA sequence: TGTGCCAGCAACGGACAGGGGCCAGGTGTCCTCCACTTT.

The V and J genes are TRBV2 and TRBJ1-1; a weak D match, TRBD1 (6 bases). V gave up 1 base and J gave up 5 bases, with 11 bases separating them. Per germline, CDR1 SNHLY and CDR2 FYNNEI. This CDR3 comprises 14 residues. This CDR3 is CASSEGGAWTEAFF. For the CDR3, the DNA is TGTGCCAGCAGTGAAGGGGGGGCCTGGACTGAAGCTTTCTTT.

This sequence joins TRBV28 and TRBJ1-2; TRBD1 aligns across 9 bases. Germline trimming cut 3 bases from V and 7 bases from J; bases unmatched to any gene: 9. Looked up from germline, CDR1 is MDHEN and CDR2 is SYDVKM. The CDR3 has 15 residues. CDR3 coding DNA: TGTGCCAGCAGTTTCCGGGACAGGGAATTCGTTGGCTACACCTTC. It translates to CASSFRDREFVGYTF.

This clone came up once. The chain combines TRBV28 with TRBJ2-5, with 8 bases fitting TRBD1. The length of the CDR3 is 14 residues. V was clipped by 5 bases and J by 4 bases; unmatched bases: 6. The germline V gene encodes CDR1 MDHEN and CDR2 SYDVKM. The CDR3 reads CASSPGQGPETQYF. DNA for the CDR3: TGTGCCAGCAGTCCCGGACAGGGCCCAGAGACCCAGTACTTC.

The CDR3 is CASSDRERRLYEQYF. CDR3 sequence (DNA): TGTGCCAGCAGTGACAGGGAACGGAGACTGTACGAGCAGTACTTC. The chain carries TRBV6-1 and TRBJ2-7, with a weak D call TRBD1 (5 bases). CDR1 and CDR2 from the germline V gene are MNHNS and SASEGT. The CDR3 covers 15 residues. V shed 3 bases and J shed 4 bases, with 16 bases lying between them.

The genes are TRBV11-2 and TRBJ2-1; D is undetermined. This CDR3 has 13 amino acids. CDR1 and CDR2 (germline): SGHAT, FQNNGV. Trimming pared 3 bases from V and 7 bases from J, leaving 10 bases between. The CDR3 loop reads CASSFRDSNEQFF. The CDR3 nucleotides read TGTGCCAGCAGCTTCCGAGATTCTAATGAGCAGTTCTTC.

The rearrangement uses TRBV28 and TRBJ2-3; 8 bases align to TRBD1. With V trimmed by 7 bases and J by 1 base, 13 bases remained unmatched. Germline CDR1 reads MDHEN; CDR2 reads SYDVKM. This CDR3 region has 17 residues. CDR3 amino acids: CASTVPPGQGRTDTQYF. As DNA, the CDR3 is TGTGCCAGCACCGTTCCCCCCGGACAGGGACGCACAGATACGCAGTATTTT.